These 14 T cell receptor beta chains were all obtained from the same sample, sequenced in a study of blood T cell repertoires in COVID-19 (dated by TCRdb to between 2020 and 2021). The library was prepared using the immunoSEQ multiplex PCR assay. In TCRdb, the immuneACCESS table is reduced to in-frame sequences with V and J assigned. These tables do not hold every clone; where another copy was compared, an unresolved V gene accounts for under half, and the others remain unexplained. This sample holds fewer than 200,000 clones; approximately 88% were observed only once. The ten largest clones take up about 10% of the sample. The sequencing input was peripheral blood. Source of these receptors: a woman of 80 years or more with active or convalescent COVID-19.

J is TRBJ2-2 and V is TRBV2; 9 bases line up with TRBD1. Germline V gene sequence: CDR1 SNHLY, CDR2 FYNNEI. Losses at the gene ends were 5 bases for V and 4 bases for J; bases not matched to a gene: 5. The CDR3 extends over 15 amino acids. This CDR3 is CASSPGTGRTGELFF. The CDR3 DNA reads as TGTGCCAGCAGTCCCGGGACAGGGCGCACCGGGGAGCTGTTTTTT.

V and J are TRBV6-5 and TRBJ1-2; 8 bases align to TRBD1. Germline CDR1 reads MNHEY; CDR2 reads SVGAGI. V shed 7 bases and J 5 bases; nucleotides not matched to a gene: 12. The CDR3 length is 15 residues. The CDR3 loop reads CASTLATGVGYGYTF. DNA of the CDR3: TGTGCCAGCACGCTGGCGACAGGGGTTGGGTATGGCTACACCTTC.

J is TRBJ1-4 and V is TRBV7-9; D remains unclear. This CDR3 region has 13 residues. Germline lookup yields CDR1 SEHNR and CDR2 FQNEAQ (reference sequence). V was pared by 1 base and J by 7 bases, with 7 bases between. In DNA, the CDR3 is TGTGCCAGCAGCTTAGGCGCGGTTGAAAAACTGTTTTTT. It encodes CASSLGAVEKLFF.

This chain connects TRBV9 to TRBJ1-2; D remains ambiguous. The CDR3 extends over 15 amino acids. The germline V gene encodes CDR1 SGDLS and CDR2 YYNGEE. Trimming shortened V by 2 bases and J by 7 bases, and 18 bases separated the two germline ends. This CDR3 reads CASSVNTRGLGGYTF. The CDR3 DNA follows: TGTGCCAGCAGCGTGAACACCCGCGGATTGGGTGGCTACACCTTC.

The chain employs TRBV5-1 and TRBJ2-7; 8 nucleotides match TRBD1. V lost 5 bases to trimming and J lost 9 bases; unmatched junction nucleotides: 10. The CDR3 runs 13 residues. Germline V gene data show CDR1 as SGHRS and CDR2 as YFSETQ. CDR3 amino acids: CASRTPGGIGQYF. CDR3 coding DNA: TGCGCCAGCAGGACTCCAGGGGGCATTGGGCAGTACTTC.

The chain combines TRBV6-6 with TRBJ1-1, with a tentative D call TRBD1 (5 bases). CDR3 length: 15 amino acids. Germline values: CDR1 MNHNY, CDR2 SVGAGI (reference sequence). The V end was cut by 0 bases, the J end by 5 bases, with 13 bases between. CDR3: CASSYSKGSDTEAFF. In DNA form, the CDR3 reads TGTGCCAGCAGTTACTCGAAGGGGTCGGATACTGAAGCTTTCTTT.

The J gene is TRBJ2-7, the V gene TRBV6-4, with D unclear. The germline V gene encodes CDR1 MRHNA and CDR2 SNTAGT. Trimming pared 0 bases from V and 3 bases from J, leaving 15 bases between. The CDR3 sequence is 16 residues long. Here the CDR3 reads CASSDSKYFNCYEQYF. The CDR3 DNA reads TGTGCCAGCAGTGACTCGAAGTATTTTAACTGCTACGAGCAGTACTTC.

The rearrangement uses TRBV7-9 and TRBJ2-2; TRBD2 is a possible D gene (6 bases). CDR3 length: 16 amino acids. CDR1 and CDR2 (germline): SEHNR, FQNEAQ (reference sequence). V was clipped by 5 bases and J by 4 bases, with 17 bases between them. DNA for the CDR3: TGTGCCAGCAGCCAGACCAACCCCGGGGGCACCGGGGAGCTGTTTTTT. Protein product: CASSQTNPGGTGELFF.

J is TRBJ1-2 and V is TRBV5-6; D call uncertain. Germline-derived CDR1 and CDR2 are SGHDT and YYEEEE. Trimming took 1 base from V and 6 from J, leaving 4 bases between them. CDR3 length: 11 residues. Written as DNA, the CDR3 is TGTGCCAGCAGCTTGCGTGATGGCTACACCTTC. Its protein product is CASSLRDGYTF. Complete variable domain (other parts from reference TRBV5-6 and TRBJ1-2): DAGVTQSPTHLIKTRGQQVTLRCSPKSGHDTVSWYQQALGQGPQFIFQYYEEEERQRGNFPDRFSGHQFPNYSSELNVNALLLGDSALYLCASSLRDGYTFGSGTRLTVV.

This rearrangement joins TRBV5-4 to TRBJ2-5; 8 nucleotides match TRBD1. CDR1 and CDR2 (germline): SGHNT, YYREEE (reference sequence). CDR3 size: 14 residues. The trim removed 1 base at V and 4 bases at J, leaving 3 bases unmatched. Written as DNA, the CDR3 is TGTGCCAGCAGCTTGTCCGGGACAGGAGAGACCCAGTACTTC. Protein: CASSLSGTGETQYF.

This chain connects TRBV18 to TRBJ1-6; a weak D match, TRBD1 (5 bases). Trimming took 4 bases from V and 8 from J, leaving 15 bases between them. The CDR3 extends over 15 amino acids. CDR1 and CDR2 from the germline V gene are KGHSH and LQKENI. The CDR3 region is CASSLGTFGDSPLHF. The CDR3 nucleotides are TGTGCCAGCTCACTTGGGACTTTCGGAGATTCACCCCTCCACTTT.

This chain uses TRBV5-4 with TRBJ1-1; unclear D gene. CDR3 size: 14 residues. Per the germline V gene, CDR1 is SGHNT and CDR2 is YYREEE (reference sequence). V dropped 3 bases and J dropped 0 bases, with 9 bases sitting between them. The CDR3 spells CASSSRFMNTEAFF. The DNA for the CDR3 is TGTGCCAGCAGCTCGAGATTTATGAACACTGAAGCTTTCTTT.

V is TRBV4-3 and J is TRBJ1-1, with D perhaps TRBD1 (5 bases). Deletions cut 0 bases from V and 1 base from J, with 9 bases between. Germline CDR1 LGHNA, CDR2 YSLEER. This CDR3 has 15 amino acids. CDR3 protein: CASSQEPGQNTEAFF. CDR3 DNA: TGCGCCAGCAGCCAAGAACCAGGGCAGAACACTGAAGCTTTCTTT.

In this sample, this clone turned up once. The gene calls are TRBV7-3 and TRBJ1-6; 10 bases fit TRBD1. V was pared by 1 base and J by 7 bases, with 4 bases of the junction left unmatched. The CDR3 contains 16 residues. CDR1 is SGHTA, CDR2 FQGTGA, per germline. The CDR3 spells CASSLIGGQGNSPLHF. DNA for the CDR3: TGTGCCAGCAGCTTAATTGGGGGACAGGGGAATTCACCCCTCCACTTT.